The 7 T cell receptor beta chains reported below all come from one sample, sequenced in a study of blood T cell repertoires in COVID-19. Generated by immunoSEQ multiplex PCR, the TCRdb table keeps only in-frame clones and is missing some. The data hold around 100,000 clones, with about 89% observed a single time. Sequencing was carried out using peripheral blood. These receptors were taken from a man aged 55 to 69 with acute or convalescent COVID-19.

The chain uses TRBV2 and TRBJ2-7, with 7 bases identical to TRBD2. V lost 1 base to trimming and J lost 4 bases; unmatched junction nucleotides: 7. The CDR3 contains 15 residues. Germline-derived CDR1 and CDR2 are SNHLY and FYNNEI. CDR3 bases: TGTGCCAGCAGTGAAGAGGGCAGGGAGGGGTACGAGCAGTACGTC. This gives the protein CASSEEGREGYEQYV.

The rearrangement uses TRBV7-3 and TRBJ2-5; D may be TRBD2 (5 bases). From germline, CDR1 is SGHTA and CDR2 FQGTGA. The CDR3 runs to 13 residues. Trimming stripped 1 base from V and 2 bases from J, with 5 bases between. CDR3 region: CASSLSGQETQYF. The CDR3 bases are TGTGCCAGCAGCTTAAGCGGGCAAGAGACCCAGTACTTC.

This clone was detected ten times or more. The chain carries TRBV9 and TRBJ2-1; TRBD1 matches at 7 bases. The CDR3 covers 16 residues. Germline CDR1 reads SGDLS; CDR2 reads YYNGEE. Unmatched junction bases numbered 11, after V lost 4 bases and J lost 4 bases. CDR3 region: CASSPRGTGAYNEQFF. CDR3 in DNA: TGTGCCAGCAGCCCCCGAGGTACAGGGGCATACAATGAGCAGTTCTTC.

This clone appeared once. J is TRBJ2-2 and V is TRBV9; D is unclear. Trimming removed 0 bases from V and 1 base from J, with 7 bases in between. Germline CDR1 SGDLS, CDR2 YYNGEE. CDR3 length: 15 amino acids. The CDR3 spells CASSVGLENTGELFF. In DNA, the CDR3 is TGTGCCAGCAGCGTAGGACTGGAGAACACCGGGGAGCTGTTTTTT.

This clone came up once. The V and J genes are TRBV7-9 and TRBJ1-1; no definite D call. Germline V gives CDR1 SEHNR, CDR2 FQNEAQ (reference sequence). The CDR3 is made up of 14 amino acids. V was shortened by 2 bases and J by 5 bases, with 12 bases between the two germline ends. The CDR3 reads CASSLHSSGTEAFF. The CDR3, as DNA: TGTGCCAGCAGCTTACACTCCTCGGGGACTGAAGCTTTCTTT.

There are a few counts of this clone. This rearrangement joins TRBV11-3 to TRBJ2-3; no reliable D call. Germline V CDR1 and CDR2: SGHNT, YENEEA. This CDR3 spans 14 amino acids. With 1 base removed from V and 1 base from J, the gap between germline ends came to 6 bases. CDR3 loop: CASSLGRGTDTQYF. The CDR3 DNA sequence: TGTGCCAGCAGCTTAGGTCGGGGCACAGATACGCAGTATTTT.

V usage is TRBV5-1 and J usage is TRBJ1-2; TRBD1 matches 8 bases. CDR1 SGHRS and CDR2 YFSETQ come from the germline V gene. The CDR3 spans 15 residues. The trim removed 4 bases at V and 4 bases at J, leaving 9 bases unmatched. CDR3 sequence reads: CASSTETGEIYGYTF. The CDR3 DNA reads TGCGCCAGCAGCACCGAGACAGGGGAGATCTATGGCTACACCTTC.